This section outlines one T cell receptor beta chain sequence together with its context. Its antigen remains unidentified. Base qualities are not at hand, and no much larger clone is one base apart. The sample originates from a study of blood T cell repertoires in COVID-19 (dated by TCRdb to about 2020). Broadly, across the study: The collaborator samples originated in the United States, Italy and Spain and spanned the acute and convalescent phases of COVID-19. The material from the prospective study consisted of cDNA or gDNA derived from T cells, B-cell-depleted T cells, or PBMCs. Deeply sampled blood TCRbeta repertoires from subjects exposed to, actively infected with, or recovered from COVID-19 were included in the dataset. A freely available public database, intended as a resource for researchers studying the immune response to SARS-CoV-2, is where the repertoires were released. The samples were drawn from the first 160 participants of the ongoing ImmuneRACE study and from under 1,500 subjects provided by 6 global collaborators. Nearly every sample came with metadata listing a de-identified subject ID, COVID-19 status, age in years and sex. HLA class I and class II types, where available, came from metadata supplied by the sample provider rather than from assay-based typing.

Beyond this particular receptor, the publication reports: How much clinical and demographic metadata was included differed by source and by participant, and the metadata was provided uncurated.

One collaborating source in Seattle enrolled patients during active infection and followed them longitudinally through the course of disease. Collaborating institutions collected whole blood in K2EDTA tubes following their own protocols. For TCRbeta analysis, collaborators shipped samples as frozen whole blood, isolated PBMCs, or DNA extracted from either of those sample types. CDR1 is given as SGHTA and CDR2 as FQGNSA, both from the germline V gene. The junction shows trimming of 5 bases on V and 6 bases on J, and the gene matches do not reach 8 bases of it. The CDR3 runs 15 amino acids, cysteine and phenylalanine included. The CDR3 DNA has 45 bases and is translated from base 1. The immunoSEQ Assay, a bias-controlled multiplex PCR, was used to amplify TCRbeta CDR3 regions from genomic DNA. As for the authors' bioinformatics: Within the assay, amplification of reference gene primers was used to estimate how many nucleated cells each sample contained. To quantify the absolute abundance of each unique TCRbeta CDR3 rearrangement, sequence reads were collapsed and filtered. For each sample, productive Simpson clonality was calculated as the square root of Simpson's diversity index across productive rearrangements. Here the immuneACCESS table is served through TCRdb, limited to in-frame sequences with V and J called. Missing clones are a known gap in these copies; in checked studies unresolved V genes cover under half, and the rest lacks a known reason. V, J and clone size are taken as reported in that table, and D and trimming were inferred from the DNA itself. The sample profile shows under 65,000 clones; around 90% of them were found once. The ten top clones hold roughly a fifth of the sample.

The V and J genes are TRBV7-2 and TRBJ2-3; 10 bases in the middle match TRBD1. Sequencing input: peripheral blood. This receptor was taken from a woman at least 80 years old with COVID-19, enrolled during active disease. The DNA sequence is as follows: TGTGCCAGCAGCCGTTCGGGACAGGGGTGGGATACGCAGTATTTT. This translates into CASSRSGQGWDTQYF.